Below, 19 T cell receptor beta chains from the same sample are listed, as sequenced in a study of blood T cell repertoires in COVID-19. The repertoire was sequenced with immunoSEQ multiplex PCR; TCRdb's copy has only in-frame clones and lacks some. The table has a few hundred thousand clones, around four fifths seen once. The sample comprised peripheral blood. The receptors here all came from a woman aged 80 or over with COVID-19, enrolled during active disease.

This rearrangement joins TRBV10-2 to TRBJ2-7; D not certain. CDR1 and CDR2 (germline): WSHSY, SAAADI. The CDR3 sequence is 13 residues long. Trimming took off 7 bases at V and 0 bases at J, with 10 bases between the two ends. The CDR3 DNA sequence: TGCGCCAGCAAATACGAGAGCTCCTACGAGCAGTACGTC. This translates into CASKYESSYEQYV.

The rearrangement uses TRBV9 and TRBJ1-1; TRBD1 is a possible D gene (6 bases). The length of the CDR3 is 13 residues. Deletions cut 0 bases from V and 9 bases from J, with 12 bases between. Germline V gene lookup returns CDR1 SGDLS and CDR2 YYNGEE. Here the CDR3 DNA reads TGTGCCAGCAGCGTAGTGGTGCAGGGGCAAGCTTTCTTT. Translating it yields CASSVVVQGQAFF.

This chain links TRBV9 with TRBJ2-4, with a tentative D call TRBD2 (6 bases). This CDR3 region has 15 residues. Trimming pared 4 bases from V and 2 bases from J, leaving 13 bases between. The germline V gene encodes CDR1 SGDLS and CDR2 YYNGEE. The CDR3 DNA sequence: TGTGCCAGCAGCCTGGACGGCGGGACCAAAAACATTCAGTACTTC. Amino acids: CASSLDGGTKNIQYF.

The rearrangement uses TRBV2 and TRBJ2-7, with TRBD2 as a possible D gene (6 bases). Germline V lookup: CDR1 SNHLY, CDR2 FYNNEI. V was cut by 6 bases and J by 2 bases, with 14 bases left in between. The CDR3 runs to 14 residues. The CDR3 reads CASSPGTAPYEQYV. The CDR3 nucleotides read TGTGCCAGCAGCCCAGGGACTGCACCCTACGAGCAGTACGTC.

This chain connects TRBV4-1 to TRBJ1-1; D ambiguous. CDR3 length: 14 residues. The ends were cut back, 0 bases at V and 1 base at J, with 6 bases in the middle. Per germline, CDR1 MGHRA and CDR2 YSYEKL. CDR3 amino acids: CASSQETRNTEAFF. For the CDR3, the DNA is TGCGCCAGCAGCCAAGAAACAAGGAACACTGAAGCTTTCTTT.

This chain joins TRBV6-4 and TRBJ2-3; no clear D. Germline-derived CDR1 and CDR2 are MRHNA and SNTAGT. The CDR3 is 13 residues long. Trimming cost V 6 bases and J 1 base, with 8 bases left between them. For the CDR3, the DNA is TGTGCCAGCAGCCCACAGCGCACAGATACGCAGTATTTT. Translation: CASSPQRTDTQYF.

The chain links TRBV12-3 or TRBV12-4 to TRBJ1-2, with 8 bases lining up with TRBD1. This CDR3 has 13 residues. V trimming: 5 bases; J trimming: 8 bases; junction bases outside the gene matches: 7. The CDR3 sequence: CASSNSRGQGYTF. CDR3 bases: TGTGCCAGCAGTAATTCCAGGGGGCAAGGCTACACCTTC.

This clone appeared a few times. V usage is TRBV7-9 and J usage is TRBJ1-1; tentatively, D is TRBD1 (5 bases). Between the trimmed V and J ends, which lost 2 bases and 1 base, there was a span of 5 bases. The CDR3 consists of 13 residues. The germline V gene has CDR1 SEHNR and CDR2 FQNEAQ (reference sequence). CDR3 bases: TGTGCCAGCAGCTTACAGGGGAACACTGAAGCTTTCTTT. Protein: CASSLQGNTEAFF.

V is TRBV24-1 and J is TRBJ2-3; 9 bases line up with TRBD2. The length of the CDR3 is 14 residues. Per the germline V gene, CDR1 is KGHDR and CDR2 is SFDVKD. The V and J ends lost 7 bases and 4 bases, in that order; junction bases with no gene match: 5. The CDR3 nucleotides read TGTGCCACCAGGGCGGGGGGGCTGGCAGATACGCAGTATTTT. Its protein is CATRAGGLADTQYF.

V and J are TRBV5-6 and TRBJ1-3; the D gene is possibly TRBD1 (5 bases). V was trimmed by 5 bases and J by 0 bases, leaving 18 bases between them. Per the germline V gene, CDR1 is SGHDT and CDR2 is YYEEEE. This CDR3 spans 17 amino acids. Written as DNA, the CDR3 is TGTGCCAGCAGATCCGCCCGATCAGGGTACTCTGGAAACACCATATATTTT. This translates into CASRSARSGYSGNTIYF.

The CDR3 bases are TGTGCCAGCAGCCCGGGGGAGAACACTGAAGCTTTCTTT. Translation gives CASSPGENTEAFF. The chain combines TRBV28 with TRBJ1-1; weak D call: TRBD1 (5 bases). Trimming removed 6 bases at V and 1 base at J, with 9 bases between. There are 13 residues in the CDR3. Germline V gives CDR1 MDHEN, CDR2 SYDVKM.

The rearrangement links TRBV5-5 to TRBJ1-1, with D tentatively TRBD1 (5 bases). The CDR3 contains 16 residues. The V end lost 0 bases, the J end lost 5 bases, and 17 bases lay between the germline ends. The germline V gene has CDR1 SGHKS and CDR2 YYEKEE (reference sequence). In nucleotides, the CDR3 is TGTGCCAGCAGCTTGGATCCAACGGGGGGGAATACTGAAGCTTTCTTT. Translation gives CASSLDPTGGNTEAFF.

This clone showed up just a few times. The chain couples TRBV6-2 or TRBV6-3 to TRBJ1-5; D is undetermined. Trimming shortened V by 2 bases and J by 6 bases, and 11 bases separated the two germline ends. Germline CDR1 reads MNHEY; CDR2 reads SVGEGT. This CDR3 is built from 14 residues. The CDR3 loop reads CASSYVEVTQPQHF. Here the CDR3 DNA reads TGTGCCAGCAGTTACGTCGAGGTTACTCAGCCCCAGCATTTT.

This chain uses TRBV6-5 with TRBJ1-3; possible D gene TRBD1, 5 bases. CDR1 and CDR2 (germline): MNHEY, SVGAGI. The CDR3 runs 14 residues. V lost 8 bases and J 0 bases, leaving 11 bases between the germline ends. Written as DNA, the CDR3 is TGTGCCAGCGGCTCCAGGGACTCTGGAAACACCATATATTTT. It specifies CASGSRDSGNTIYF.

This clone has just one count. This chain uses TRBV14 with TRBJ1-1; D is undetermined. Germline assignment: CDR1 SGHDN and CDR2 FVKESK. V was cut by 1 base and J by 5 bases, with 14 bases left in between. The CDR3 has 15 residues. The CDR3 is CASSQVVTRTTEAFF. CDR3 DNA: TGTGCCAGCAGCCAAGTGGTAACGCGAACGACTGAAGCTTTCTTT.

The chain joins TRBV29-1 to TRBJ1-4; D is uncertain. From germline, CDR1 is SQVTM and CDR2 ANQGSEA. The CDR3 has 13 residues. V was shortened by 1 base and J by 7 bases, with 10 bases between the two germline ends. This CDR3 is CSVEGTRGEKLFF. Written as DNA, the CDR3 is TGCAGCGTTGAAGGTACCCGGGGTGAAAAACTGTTTTTT. Using reference TRBV29-1 and TRBJ1-4 for the parts outside the CDR3, the full variable domain is SAVISQKPSRDICQRGTSLTIQCQVDSQVTMMFWYRQQPGQSLTLIATANQGSEATYESGFVIDKFPISRPNLTFSTLTVSNMSPEDSSIYLCSVEGTRGEKLFFGSGTQLSVL.

CDR3 sequence (DNA): TGTGCCTGGGGGACTAGCGGGGGGTTAGAGACCCAGTACTTC. This translates into CAWGTSGGLETQYF. V gene TRBV30 combines with J gene TRBJ2-5; 15 nucleotides agree with TRBD2. With V trimmed by 5 bases and J by 4 bases, 2 bases remained unmatched. In germline, CDR1 is GTSNPN, CDR2 SVGIG (reference sequence). This CDR3 is built from 14 residues.

The V call is TRBV2, the J call TRBJ2-7, with D tentatively TRBD2 (6 bases). The germline CDR1 and CDR2 sequences are SNHLY and FYNNEI. V lost 6 bases, J lost 2 bases, and 14 bases lay in between. This CDR3 contains 14 residues. The chain's CDR3 is CASSGGTDPYEQYF. The DNA for the CDR3 is TGTGCCAGCAGCGGGGGTACCGATCCCTACGAGCAGTACTTC.

The count of this clone is one. Because the CDR3's place on the DNA is in doubt, the DNA is left out and the CDR3 is given as listed by TCRdb. The J gene is TRBJ2-4, the V gene TRBV19; TRBD2 is taken as the D call from the table, unchecked against the DNA. Ends included, the CDR3 has 14 residues. Germline V gives CDR1 LNHDA, CDR2 SQIVND (reference sequence). The CDR3 loop reads CASSSGGAKNIQYF.